Included here is one T cell receptor (beta chain) sequence, with context. Its antigen is unknown. The sample belongs to a study of T-cell memory formation after mild COVID-19. The overall study: Clustering of TCRs was largely donor specific. General observations from the study: Clones shrinking from day 15 to 85 showed even CD4/CD8 mixes; later expanders tilted CD4+.

Germline V gene lookup returns CDR1 KGHDR and CDR2 SFDVKD. This CDR3 has 16 amino acids. V gave up 3 bases and J gave up 13 bases; unmatched junction bases: 8. TCRdb independently ran MiXCR on the 5' RACE reads; one entry per CDR3 protein. The sample has hundreds of thousands of distinct CDR3 sequences, over 15% seen once. This receptor was identified in an adult woman who had mild COVID-19 (a few samples of this study predate the infection). Cell type and time point are not known. The V and J genes are TRBV24-1 and TRBJ2-1; TRBD2 agrees at 16 bases. The sequenced material came from PBMCs or a T cell subset sorted from them (not recorded which). The CDR3 is CATSDPGTSGGAIQFF. CDR3 in DNA: TGTGCCACCAGTGATCCCGGGACTAGCGGGGGGGCGATTCAGTTCTTC.